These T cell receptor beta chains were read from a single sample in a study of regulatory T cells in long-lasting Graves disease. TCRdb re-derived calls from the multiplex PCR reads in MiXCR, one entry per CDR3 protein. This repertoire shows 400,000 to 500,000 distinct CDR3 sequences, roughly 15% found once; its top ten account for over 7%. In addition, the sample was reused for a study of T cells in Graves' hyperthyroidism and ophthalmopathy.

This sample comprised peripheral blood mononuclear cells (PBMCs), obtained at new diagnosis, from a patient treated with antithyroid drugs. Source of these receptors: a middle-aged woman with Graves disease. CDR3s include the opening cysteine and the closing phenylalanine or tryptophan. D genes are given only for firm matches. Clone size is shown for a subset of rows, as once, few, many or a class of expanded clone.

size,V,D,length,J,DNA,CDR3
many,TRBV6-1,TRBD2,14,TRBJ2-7,TGTGCCAGCAGTCCTTGGACTAGCTATTACGAGCAGTACTTC,CASSPWTSYYEQYF
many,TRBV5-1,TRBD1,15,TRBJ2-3,TGCGCCAGCAGCCAGACAGGGGTCAGCACAGATACGCAGTATTTT,CASSQTGVSTDTQYF
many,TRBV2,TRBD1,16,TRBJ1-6,TGTGCCAGCAGCCTGGGATGGCAGGGGGCTAATTCACCCCTCCACTTT,CASSLGWQGANSPLHF
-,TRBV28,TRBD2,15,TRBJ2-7,TGTGCCAGCAAACTAGCGGGAGGGCCAGGCTACGAGCAGTACTTC,CASKLAGGPGYEQYF
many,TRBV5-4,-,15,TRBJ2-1,TGTGCCAGCACCCCTCCGGGGCACTTCGCCAATGAGCAGTTCTTC,CASTPPGHFANEQFF
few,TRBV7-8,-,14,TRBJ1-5,TGTGCCAGCAGCTTATCGGACTCGGGGCAGCCCCAGCATTTT,CASSLSDSGQPQHF
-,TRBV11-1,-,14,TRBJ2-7,TGTGCCAGCAGCGTGCAGGTATTGGGCTACGAGCACTACTTC,CASSVQVLGYEHYF
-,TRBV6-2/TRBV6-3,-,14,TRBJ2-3,TGTGCCAGCAGTTCACCTCTTGGCACAGATACGCAGTATTTT,CASSSPLGTDTQYF
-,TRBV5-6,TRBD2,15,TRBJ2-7,TGTGCCAGCAGCTTATACCTAGCGGGACCCTACGAGCAGTACTTC,CASSLYLAGPYEQYF
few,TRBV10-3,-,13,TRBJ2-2,TGTGCCATCGGTGAGTCTAACCCCGGGGAGCTGTTTTTT,CAIGESNPGELFF
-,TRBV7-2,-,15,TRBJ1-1,TGTGCCAGCAGCTTAGCCGACAGTTGGAACACTGAAGCTTTCTTT,CASSLADSWNTEAFF
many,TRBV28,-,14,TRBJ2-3,TGTGCCAGCAAAGGTAGCCGGATCACAGATACGCAGTATTTT,CASKGSRITDTQYF
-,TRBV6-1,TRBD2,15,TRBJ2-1,TGTGCCAGCAGTGAATATGTGACTAGCCTCAATGAGCAGTTCTTC,CASSEYVTSLNEQFF
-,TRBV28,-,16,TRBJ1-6,TGTGCCAGCAGTCCACCTACAGAGCTTTATAATTCACCCCTCCACTTT,CASSPPTELYNSPLHF
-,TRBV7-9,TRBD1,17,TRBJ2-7,TGTGCCAGCAGCTTGGGCCGACCATTGAAGGGGGCTACCGAGCAGTACTTC,CASSLGRPLKGATEQYF
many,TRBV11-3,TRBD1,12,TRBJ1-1,TGTGCCATCCAGACAGGGAATACTGAAGCTTTCTTT,CAIQTGNTEAFF
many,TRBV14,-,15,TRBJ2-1,TGTGCCAGCAGACAAGATCAGGGAGCTTACAATGAGCAGTTCTTC,CASRQDQGAYNEQFF
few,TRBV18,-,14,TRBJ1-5,TGTGCCAGCTCACCACGAAAACAGGGTGACCCCCAGCATTTT,CASSPRKQGDPQHF
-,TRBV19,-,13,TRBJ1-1,TGTGCCAGTAGTCCTCGTCCTAACACTGAAGCTTTCTTT,CASSPRPNTEAFF
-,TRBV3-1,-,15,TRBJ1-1,TGTGCCAGCAGCCAAGGCGTAACAGGGTCCACTGAAGCTTTCTTT,CASSQGVTGSTEAFF
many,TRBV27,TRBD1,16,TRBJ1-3,TGTGCCAGCAGTTTACCGGGACAGATAGACGGAAACACCATATATTTT,CASSLPGQIDGNTIYF